This TCR beta chain was documented in a study of fetal regulatory T cell absence and autoimmunity. Notes on the study in general: Pancreas TCRs were oligoclonally enriched versus cord blood, some clones over 80-fold. Broadly similar TRB gene family usage was seen in pancreas and cord blood.

CDR1 is MNHEY and CDR2 is SVGAGI in the germline V gene. This CDR3 contains 14 residues. V lost 4 bases, J lost 2 bases, and 12 bases lay in between. Method: immunoSEQ multiplex PCR; TCRdb's copy keeps in-frame clones and lacks some. The sample carries approximately 46,000 clones, approximately 80% recorded once. As regards this clone: Its specificity is unknown.

The source is a newborn boy with IPEX syndrome. The specimen was cord blood. The rearrangement joins TRBV6-5 to TRBJ2-7; the D call may be TRBD1 or TRBD2 (5 bases each). This chain's CDR3 is CASSSRDGPYEQYF. The CDR3 DNA follows: TGTGCCAGCAGTTCCCGGGACGGCCCCTACGAGCAGTACTTC.